The source of this T cell receptor beta chain is a study of blood T cell repertoires in COVID-19. V was clipped by 1 base and J by 5 bases; unmatched bases: 5. The CDR3 consists of 15 residues. Germline CDR1 is LGHNA and CDR2 is YSLEER. This clone showed up just once. Original data processing: The assay estimated nucleated cells by amplifying reference gene primers. Sequenced by immunoSEQ multiplex PCR; TCRdb stores in-frame clones only, minus some. V, J and clone size were drawn from that table, and D and trimming were deduced from the DNA. Among 10,000 to 15,000 clones listed, 83% were seen once. This chain connects TRBV4-3 to TRBJ2-1; 7 nucleotides agree with TRBD2. The source of this sequence is a man in his forties or fifties with active or convalescent COVID-19. Sequenced input: peripheral blood. Here the CDR3 DNA reads TGCGCCAGCAGCCAAGGCGGGAGAAGTAACAATGAGCAGTTCTTC. Its protein is CASSQGGRSNNEQFF.